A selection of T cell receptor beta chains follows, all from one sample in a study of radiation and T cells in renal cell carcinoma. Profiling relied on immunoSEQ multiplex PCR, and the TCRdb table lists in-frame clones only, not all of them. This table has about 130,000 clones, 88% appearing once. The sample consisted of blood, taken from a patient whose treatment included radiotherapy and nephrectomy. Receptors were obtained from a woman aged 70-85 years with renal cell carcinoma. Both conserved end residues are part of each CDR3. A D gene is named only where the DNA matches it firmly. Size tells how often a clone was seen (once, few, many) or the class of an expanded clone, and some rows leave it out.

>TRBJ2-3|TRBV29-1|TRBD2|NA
CSGASGGRDTQYF
TGCAGCGGCGCTAGCGGGGGGCGAGATACGCAGTATTTT
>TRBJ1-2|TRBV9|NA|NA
CASSVARGYGYTF
TGTGCCAGCAGCGTAGCCAGGGGCTATGGCTACACCTTC
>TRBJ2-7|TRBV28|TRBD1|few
CASSSPGTGNGNYEQYF
TGTGCCAGCAGTTCCCCCGGGACAGGGAACGGAAATTACGAGCAGTACTTC
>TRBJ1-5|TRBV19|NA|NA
CASTRSYSNQPQHF
TGTGCCAGTACAAGGTCTTATAGCAATCAGCCCCAGCATTTT
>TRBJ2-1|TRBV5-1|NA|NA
CASSLGVGANEQFF
TGCGCCAGCAGCTTGGGGGTAGGGGCCAATGAGCAGTTCTTC
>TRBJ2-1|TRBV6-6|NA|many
CASSQPGNEQFF
TGTGCCAGCAGCCAGCCCGGCAATGAGCAGTTCTTC
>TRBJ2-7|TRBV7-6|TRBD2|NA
CASSPRAGGLSYEQYF
TGTGCCAGCAGCCCTCGAGCGGGGGGTCTTTCCTACGAGCAGTACTTC
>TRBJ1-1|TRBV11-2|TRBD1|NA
CASSFSDRGLKTEAFF
TGTGCCAGCAGCTTCTCGGACAGGGGGTTAAAGACTGAAGCTTTCTTT
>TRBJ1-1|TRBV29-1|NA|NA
CSAAQGATEAFF
TGCAGCGCGGCTCAGGGCGCCACTGAAGCTTTCTTT
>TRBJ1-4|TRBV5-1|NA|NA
CASSPEGGKLFF
TGCGCCAGCAGCCCGGAAGGTGGAAAACTGTTTTTT
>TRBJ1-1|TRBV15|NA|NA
CATSSPQGGTEAFF
TGTGCCACCAGCAGTCCGCAGGGCGGGACTGAAGCTTTCTTT
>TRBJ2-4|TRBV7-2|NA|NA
CASSLDRANIQYF
TGTGCCAGCAGCTTAGACAGAGCGAACATTCAGTACTTC
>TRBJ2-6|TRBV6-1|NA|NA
CASSVKEGYSGANVLTF
TGTGCCAGCAGTGTAAAAGAGGGATACTCTGGGGCCAACGTCCTGACTTTC
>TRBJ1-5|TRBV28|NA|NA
CASRTDTYNQPQHF
TGTGCCAGCAGGACCGACACTTACAATCAGCCCCAGCATTTT
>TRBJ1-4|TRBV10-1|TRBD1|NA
CASSAGTGAWEEKLFF
TGCGCCAGCAGTGCCGGGACAGGGGCCTGGGAAGAAAAACTGTTTTTT
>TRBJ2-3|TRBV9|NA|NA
CASSSHGPREFLDTQYF
TGTGCCAGCAGTTCTCACGGACCTCGGGAATTTCTGGATACGCAGTATTTT
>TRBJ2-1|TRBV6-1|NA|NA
CASSDILYNEQFF
TGTGCCAGCAGTGATATTCTATACAATGAGCAGTTCTTC
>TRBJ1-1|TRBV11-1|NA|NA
CASSFLWNTEAFF
TGTGCCAGCAGCTTCCTTTGGAACACTGAAGCTTTCTTT
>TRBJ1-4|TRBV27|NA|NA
CASSKKQGPTNEKLFF
TGTGCCAGCAGTAAGAAACAGGGCCCTACTAATGAAAAACTGTTTTTT
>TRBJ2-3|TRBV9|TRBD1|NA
CASSPRDRAPTDTQYF
TGTGCCAGCAGCCCCCGGGACAGGGCACCCACAGATACGCAGTATTTT
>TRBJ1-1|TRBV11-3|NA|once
CASSLDLGRNTEAFF
TGTGCCAGCAGCTTAGATCTGGGACGGAACACTGAAGCTTTCTTT
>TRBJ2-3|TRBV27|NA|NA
CASKLIGGRDTQYF
TGTGCCAGCAAACTGATTGGGGGGAGAGATACGCAGTATTTT
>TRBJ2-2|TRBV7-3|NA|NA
CASSSETWSGELFF
TGTGCCAGCAGCTCTGAGACCTGGTCCGGGGAGCTGTTTTTT
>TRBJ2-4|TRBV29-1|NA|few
CSVDQGRDIQYF
TGCAGCGTGGACCAAGGGCGGGACATTCAGTACTTC
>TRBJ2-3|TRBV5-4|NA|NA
CASSDSGRTDTQYF
TGTGCCAGCAGCGACAGCGGTCGCACAGATACGCAGTATTTT
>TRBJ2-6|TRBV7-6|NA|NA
CASSLGQTRYSPSGANVLTF
TGTGCCAGCAGCTTAGGACAGACTCGTTATTCTCCTTCTGGGGCCAACGTCCTGACTTTC
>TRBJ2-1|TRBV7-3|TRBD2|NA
CASSRASGGDEQFF
TGTGCCAGCAGCCGAGCTAGCGGGGGCGATGAGCAGTTCTTC
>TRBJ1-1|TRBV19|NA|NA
CASSIDRIRGRATEAFF
TGTGCCAGTAGTATAGATCGAATAAGAGGCCGCGCCACTGAAGCTTTCTTT
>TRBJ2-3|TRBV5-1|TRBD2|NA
CASSLASGGDRTDTQYF
TGCGCCAGCAGCTTGGCTAGCGGGGGGGATAGAACAGATACGCAGTATTTT
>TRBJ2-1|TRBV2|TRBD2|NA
CASGEERGDNEQFF
TGTGCCAGCGGGGAGGAGCGGGGGGACAATGAGCAGTTCTTC
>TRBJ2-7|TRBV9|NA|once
CASSPRDLYEQYF
TGTGCCAGCAGCCCCCGGGACCTCTACGAGCAGTACTTC
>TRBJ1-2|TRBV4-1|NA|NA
CASSQDDRDAYGYTF
TGCGCCAGCAGCCAAGATGATCGAGATGCCTATGGCTACACCTTC
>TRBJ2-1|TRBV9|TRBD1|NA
CASSASTGRQFF
TGTGCCAGCAGCGCCTCGACAGGGAGGCAGTTCTTC
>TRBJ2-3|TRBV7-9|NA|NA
CASSLIPDTQYF
TGTGCCAGCAGCTTAATCCCAGATACGCAGTATTTT
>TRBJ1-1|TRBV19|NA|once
CASSIVGAGIAEAFF
TGTGCCAGTAGTATCGTGGGGGCTGGGATCGCTGAAGCTTTCTTT
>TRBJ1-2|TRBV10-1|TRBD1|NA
CASSPGQGAKSDGYTF
TGCGCCAGCAGCCCTGGACAGGGGGCTAAGTCGGATGGCTACACCTTC
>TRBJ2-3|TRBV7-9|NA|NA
CASGFPDTQYF
TGTGCCAGCGGGTTCCCAGATACGCAGTATTTT
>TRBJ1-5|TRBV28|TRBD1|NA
CASTLNRGGQPQHF
TGTGCCAGCACCCTTAACAGGGGAGGGCAGCCCCAGCATTTT
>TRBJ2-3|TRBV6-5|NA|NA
CASRSRMDTQYF
TGTGCCAGCAGATCAAGGATGGATACGCAGTATTTT
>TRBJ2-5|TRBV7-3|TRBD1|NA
CASSGTVQETQYF
TGTGCCAGCAGCGGGACAGTCCAAGAGACCCAGTACTTC
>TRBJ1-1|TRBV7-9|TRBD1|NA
CASSLLQGREGTEAFF
TGTGCCAGCAGCTTATTACAGGGGCGGGAGGGCACTGAAGCTTTCTTT
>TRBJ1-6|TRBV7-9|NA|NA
CASSLGGQGNSPLHF
TGTGCCAGCAGCTTAGGGGGGCAGGGTAATTCACCCCTCCACTTT
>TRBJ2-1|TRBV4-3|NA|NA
CASSREGGKQFF
TGCGCCAGCAGCCGCGAAGGAGGGAAGCAGTTCTTC